The 14 T cell receptor beta chains in this list originate from one sample, sequenced in a study of blood T cell repertoires in COVID-19. Profiling relied on immunoSEQ multiplex PCR, and the TCRdb table lists in-frame clones only, not all of them. In the table there are approximately 240,000 clones, around 90% of which are singletons. Sequenced input: PBMCs or T cells enriched from blood (not recorded which). These receptors were collected from a woman between 18 and 29 years old who had recovered from COVID-19.

The gene calls are TRBV11-3 and TRBJ1-2; 9 bases match TRBD1. V lost 4 bases to trimming and J lost 4 bases; unmatched junction nucleotides: 4. The CDR3 runs 14 residues. Per the germline V gene, CDR1 is SGHNT and CDR2 is YENEEA. CDR3 bases: TGTGCCAGCAGCTACGGACAGGGGACCTATGGCTACACCTTC. Protein: CASSYGQGTYGYTF.

The chain recombines TRBV19 with TRBJ1-2; a possible D gene is TRBD1 (5 bases). Germline assignment: CDR1 LNHDA and CDR2 SQIVND (reference sequence). Trimming removed 8 bases at V and 3 bases at J, with 16 bases between. This CDR3 has 14 amino acids. The CDR3 reads CASLPTGEDYGYTF. CDR3 in DNA: TGTGCCAGTTTGCCGACGGGGGAGGACTATGGCTACACCTTC.

The chain couples TRBV28 to TRBJ1-6; perhaps TRBD1 as D (5 bases). V dropped 1 base and J dropped 8 bases, with 9 bases sitting between them. This CDR3 has 14 residues. Germline values: CDR1 MDHEN, CDR2 SYDVKM. The CDR3 region has the DNA TGTGCCAGCAGTTTATTCAGGGAAGATTCACCCCTCCACTTT. Amino acids: CASSLFREDSPLHF.

This chain links TRBV29-1 with TRBJ1-5; 7 nucleotides agree with TRBD1. The V segment lost 5 bases and the J segment 1 base; nucleotides outside the gene matches: 5. The CDR3 extends over 14 amino acids. Germline CDR1 is SQVTM and CDR2 is ANQGSEA. The chain's CDR3 is CSVLTGTSNQPQHF. The CDR3 DNA reads TGCAGCGTTTTGACAGGGACGAGCAATCAGCCCCAGCATTTT.

This chain joins TRBV14 and TRBJ2-3, with a possible D match to TRBD2 (6 bases). The length of the CDR3 is 13 residues. Germline V CDR1 and CDR2: SGHDN, FVKESK. Trimming removed 4 bases from V and 4 bases from J, with 9 bases in between. In DNA, the CDR3 is TGTGCCAGCAGCCCCAAGCGGGCAGATACGCAGTATTTT. It yields the protein CASSPKRADTQYF.

V gene TRBV15 combines with J gene TRBJ2-7, with 8 bases aligning to TRBD2. The length of the CDR3 is 16 residues. Germline V gene data show CDR1 as LNHNV and CDR2 as YYDKDF (reference sequence). V lost 1 base, J lost 6 bases, and 11 bases stayed unmatched. The CDR3, as DNA: TGTGCCACCAGCAGAGGGGGGACTAGGGGCAGCGGCGAGCAGTACTTC. Translating gives CATSRGGTRGSGEQYF.

The V and J genes are TRBV19 and TRBJ1-1; TRBD1 matches 7 bases. CDR3 length: 16 residues. J was trimmed by 7 bases and V by 2 bases; bases with no gene match: 13. Per germline, CDR1 LNHDA and CDR2 SQIVND (reference sequence). DNA for the CDR3: TGTGCCAGTAGTATACGTCCGAGGACAGGCGAGTTTGAAGCTTTCTTT. Translation: CASSIRPRTGEFEAFF. Supplemented by reference TRBV19 and TRBJ1-1, the full variable domain reads DGGITQSPKYLFRKEGQNVTLSCEQNLNHDAMYWYRQDPGQGLRLIYYSQIVNDFQKGDIAEGYSVSREKKESFPLTVTSAQKNPTAFYLCASSIRPRTGEFEAFFGQGTRLTVV.

The gene calls are TRBV11-3 and TRBJ1-2, with TRBD1 identical over 10 bases. The CDR3 has 15 amino acids. V was pared by 2 bases and J by 2 bases, with 2 bases of the junction left unmatched. The germline CDR1 and CDR2 sequences are SGHNT and YENEEA. This CDR3 reads CASSLRTGGNYGYTF. The CDR3 DNA reads as TGTGCCAGCAGCTTACGGACAGGGGGAAACTATGGCTACACCTTC.

The gene calls are TRBV15 and TRBJ1-2; no firm D call. Germline V CDR1 and CDR2: LNHNV, YYDKDF (reference sequence). CDR3 length: 14 amino acids. Trimming removed 3 bases at V and 8 bases at J, with 16 bases between. This CDR3 reads CATSSGLKGEGYTF. The CDR3 DNA follows: TGTGCCACCAGCAGTGGGTTGAAAGGAGAGGGCTACACCTTC.

V is TRBV9 and J is TRBJ2-5, with a weak D call TRBD2 (5 bases). V gave up 1 base and J gave up 5 bases, with 18 bases separating them. The CDR3 has 16 residues. CDR1 is SGDLS and CDR2 is YYNGEE in the germline V gene. The CDR3 bases are TGTGCCAGCAGCGTACGAGCAGTGGCGGGTCCGGAGACCCAGTACTTC. The encoded protein is CASSVRAVAGPETQYF.

Here the CDR3 DNA reads TGCGCCAGCAGCCCCACCCCCGGACAGACGAGAGGCACTGAAGCTTTCTTT. This encodes CASSPTPGQTRGTEAFF. The rearrangement links TRBV5-1 to TRBJ1-1, with TRBD1 as a possible D gene (6 bases). The germline V and J ends were trimmed by 4 bases and 4 bases, with 23 bases remaining between them. The germline CDR1 and CDR2 sequences are SGHRS and YFSETQ. CDR3 length: 17 amino acids.

This sequence joins TRBV11-1 and TRBJ1-1; TRBD1 might be the D (6 bases). V was cut by 6 bases and J by 6 bases, with 17 bases left in between. This CDR3 region has 14 residues. CDR1 SGHAT and CDR2 FQDESV come from the germline V gene (reference sequence). The DNA of the CDR3 is TGTGCCAGCAGTTTCCGAGGGGGGGAGTCTGAAGCTTTCTTT. As protein: CASSFRGGESEAFF.

V gene TRBV27 combines with J gene TRBJ2-1; 7 bases are shared with TRBD2. The germline V gene encodes CDR1 MNHEY and CDR2 SMNVEV (reference sequence). This CDR3 comprises 12 residues. The ends lost 6 bases at V and 14 bases at J; junction bases unmatched: 10. The CDR3 coding sequence is TGTGCCAGCAGACGGGGGGAAGGGGTGGAGTTCTTC. This translates into CASRRGEGVEFF.

This clone appeared once. This chain connects TRBV19 to TRBJ2-3, with 10 bases aligning to TRBD2. The germline V gene has CDR1 LNHDA and CDR2 SQIVND (reference sequence). This CDR3 is 15 amino acids long. The J segment lost 1 base and the V segment lost 3 bases, leaving 1 base of the junction unmatched. DNA for the CDR3: TGTGCCAGTAGTATCCTAGCGGGAGGCACAGATACGCAGTATTTT. It codes for CASSILAGGTDTQYF.